A selection of T cell receptor beta chains follows, all from one sample in a study of cytomegalovirus exposure and HLA in healthy donors. Generated by immunoSEQ multiplex PCR, the TCRdb table keeps only in-frame clones and is missing some. This sample carries more than 95,000 clones, about 71% of them seen once, and the ten largest clones take about 3.5%. Sequenced: PBMCs. The receptors derive from a woman aged 45-59 years in good health and CMV-seronegative. CDR3s include the opening cysteine and the closing phenylalanine or tryptophan. Not all rows give a size; the values are once, few, many and, for expanded clones, a class.

v_gene: TRBV5-1
j_gene: TRBJ1-3
abundance: -
CDR3aa: CASSDTGGGNTIYF

v_gene: TRBV19
j_gene: TRBJ2-7
abundance: few
CDR3aa: CASSLGGRSTYEQYF

v_gene: TRBV7-8
j_gene: TRBJ1-2
abundance: -
CDR3aa: CASSLQEGNYGYTF

v_gene: TRBV11-3
j_gene: TRBJ2-3
abundance: -
CDR3aa: CASSSRDTTDTQYF

v_gene: TRBV9
j_gene: TRBJ2-1
abundance: once
CDR3aa: CASSARTGGEQFF

v_gene: TRBV7-8
j_gene: TRBJ1-1
abundance: few
CDR3aa: CASSSTVLGQTEAFF

v_gene: TRBV7-2
j_gene: TRBJ2-1
abundance: -
CDR3aa: CASSPRQNSYNEQFF

v_gene: TRBV7-2
j_gene: TRBJ2-7
abundance: -
CDR3aa: CASSLFAESYEQYF

v_gene: TRBV7-9
j_gene: TRBJ2-3
abundance: -
CDR3aa: CASSHLAGVTDTQYF

v_gene: TRBV7-9
j_gene: TRBJ2-7
abundance: -
CDR3aa: CASSLDREQYEQYF

v_gene: TRBV2
j_gene: TRBJ1-5
abundance: -
CDR3aa: CASSLTGGSNQPQHF

v_gene: TRBV4-1
j_gene: TRBJ2-2
abundance: -
CDR3aa: CASSPTSTGELFF

v_gene: TRBV27
j_gene: TRBJ1-6
abundance: -
CDR3aa: CASRALGGAGSPLHF

v_gene: TRBV29-1
j_gene: TRBJ1-1
abundance: -
CDR3aa: CSVGEGSAEAFF

v_gene: TRBV19
j_gene: TRBJ1-1
abundance: -
CDR3aa: CATQASLNTEAFF

v_gene: TRBV7-9
j_gene: TRBJ2-3
abundance: -
CDR3aa: CASSKLAGVADTQYF

v_gene: TRBV7-9
j_gene: TRBJ2-7
abundance: once
CDR3aa: CASSWDGGRYEQYF

v_gene: TRBV5-4
j_gene: TRBJ2-7
abundance: -
CDR3aa: CASSTDPGQGVYEQYF

v_gene: TRBV10-2
j_gene: TRBJ2-7
abundance: -
CDR3aa: CASSARDREGSYEQYF

v_gene: TRBV7-9
j_gene: TRBJ1-2
abundance: -
CDR3aa: CASIDPPGAVYGYTF

v_gene: TRBV6-1
j_gene: TRBJ1-2
abundance: -
CDR3aa: CASSGSLGRGDYGYTF

v_gene: TRBV5-1
j_gene: TRBJ2-3
abundance: -
CDR3aa: CASSLGLGKGGDTQYF

v_gene: TRBV11-3
j_gene: TRBJ1-1
abundance: -
CDR3aa: CASSQGGRAEAFF

v_gene: TRBV2
j_gene: TRBJ2-1
abundance: -
CDR3aa: CASSSSGIGEQFF

v_gene: TRBV15
j_gene: TRBJ1-5
abundance: -
CDR3aa: CATSRHLNQPQHF

v_gene: TRBV19
j_gene: TRBJ2-7
abundance: -
CDR3aa: CASSAFGAQADRRGSSYEQYF

v_gene: TRBV7-8
j_gene: TRBJ2-1
abundance: -
CDR3aa: CASSFDRDRGSNEQFF

v_gene: TRBV27
j_gene: TRBJ2-1
abundance: -
CDR3aa: CASSFAGGLNEQFF

v_gene: TRBV5-4
j_gene: TRBJ2-7
abundance: few
CDR3aa: CASSLERDNSYEQYF

v_gene: TRBV6-8
j_gene: TRBJ2-1
abundance: -
CDR3aa: CASSYPGLAGGGGNEWQFF

v_gene: TRBV2
j_gene: TRBJ2-2
abundance: -
CDR3aa: CASRPIDRVVGELFF

v_gene: TRBV5-1
j_gene: TRBJ2-3
abundance: -
CDR3aa: CASSLSGLAGADTQYF

v_gene: TRBV7-9
j_gene: TRBJ2-3
abundance: -
CDR3aa: CASSLAAGTSTDTQYF

v_gene: TRBV11-2
j_gene: TRBJ2-2
abundance: few
CDR3aa: CASSFFRDPGAGELFF

v_gene: TRBV7-9
j_gene: TRBJ2-3
abundance: -
CDR3aa: CASSLGQSNTQYF

v_gene: TRBV28
j_gene: TRBJ1-4
abundance: -
CDR3aa: CAIPGQDNEKLFF

v_gene: TRBV28
j_gene: TRBJ1-6
abundance: -
CDR3aa: CASSQDRVGVNSPLHF

v_gene: TRBV10-3
j_gene: TRBJ1-2
abundance: -
CDR3aa: CAISQEVFYGYTF

v_gene: TRBV7-9
j_gene: TRBJ2-3
abundance: -
CDR3aa: CASSYPRGTPEYTDTQYF

v_gene: TRBV18
j_gene: TRBJ2-1
abundance: once
CDR3aa: CASSPDGGAYNEQFF

v_gene: TRBV2
j_gene: TRBJ2-2
abundance: -
CDR3aa: CASSPTSLRGPGELFF

v_gene: TRBV28
j_gene: TRBJ2-7
abundance: -
CDR3aa: CASSQTSGSSYEQYF